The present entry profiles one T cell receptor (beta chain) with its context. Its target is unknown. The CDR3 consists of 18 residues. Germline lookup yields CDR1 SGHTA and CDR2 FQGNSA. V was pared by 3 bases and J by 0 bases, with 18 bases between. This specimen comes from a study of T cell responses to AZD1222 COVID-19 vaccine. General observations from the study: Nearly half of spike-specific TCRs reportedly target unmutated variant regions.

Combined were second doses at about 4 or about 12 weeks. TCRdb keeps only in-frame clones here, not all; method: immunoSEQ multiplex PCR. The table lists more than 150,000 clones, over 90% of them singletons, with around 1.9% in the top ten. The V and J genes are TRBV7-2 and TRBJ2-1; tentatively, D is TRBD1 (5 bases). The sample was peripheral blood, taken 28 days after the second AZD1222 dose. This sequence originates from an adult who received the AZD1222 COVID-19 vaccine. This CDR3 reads CASSFGAMTGSSYNEQFF. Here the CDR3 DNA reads TGTGCCAGCAGCTTTGGGGCCATGACCGGAAGCTCCTACAATGAGCAGTTCTTC.